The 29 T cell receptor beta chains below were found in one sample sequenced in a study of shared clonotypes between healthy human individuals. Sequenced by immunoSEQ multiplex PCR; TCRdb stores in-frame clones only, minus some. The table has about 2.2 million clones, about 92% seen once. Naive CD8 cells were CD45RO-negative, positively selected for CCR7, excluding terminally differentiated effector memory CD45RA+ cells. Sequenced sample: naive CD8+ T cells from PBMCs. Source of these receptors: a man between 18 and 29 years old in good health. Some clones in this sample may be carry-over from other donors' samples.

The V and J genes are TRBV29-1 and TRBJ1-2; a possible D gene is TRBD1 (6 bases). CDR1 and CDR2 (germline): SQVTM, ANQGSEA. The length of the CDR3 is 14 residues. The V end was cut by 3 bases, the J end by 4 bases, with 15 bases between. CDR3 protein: CSVDPAGDRYGYTF. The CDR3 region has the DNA TGCAGCGTTGACCCCGCAGGGGATCGCTATGGCTACACCTTC.

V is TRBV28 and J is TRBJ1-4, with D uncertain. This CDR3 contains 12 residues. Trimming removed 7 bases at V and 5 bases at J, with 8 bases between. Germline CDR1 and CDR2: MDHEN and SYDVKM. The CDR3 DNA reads TGTGCCAGCACTGGGTGGAATGAAAAACTGTTTTTT. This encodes CASTGWNEKLFF.

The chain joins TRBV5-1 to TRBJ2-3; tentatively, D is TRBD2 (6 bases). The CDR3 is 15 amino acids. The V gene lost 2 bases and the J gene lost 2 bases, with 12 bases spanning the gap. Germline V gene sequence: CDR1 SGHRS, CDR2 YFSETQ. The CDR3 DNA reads TGCGCCAGCAGCTTATCGGACTACCTCACAGATACGCAGTATTTT. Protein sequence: CASSLSDYLTDTQYF.

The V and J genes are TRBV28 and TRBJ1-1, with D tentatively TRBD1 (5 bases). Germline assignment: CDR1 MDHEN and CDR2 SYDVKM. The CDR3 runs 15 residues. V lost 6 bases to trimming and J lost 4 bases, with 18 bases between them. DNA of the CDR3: TGTGCCAGCAGCGGGGGACTGTGGTTCGGCACTGAAGCTTTCTTT. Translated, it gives CASSGGLWFGTEAFF.

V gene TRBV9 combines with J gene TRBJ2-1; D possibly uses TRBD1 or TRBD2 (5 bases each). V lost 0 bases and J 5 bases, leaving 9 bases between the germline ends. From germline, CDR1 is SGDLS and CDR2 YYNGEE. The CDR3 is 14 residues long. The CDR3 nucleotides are TGTGCCAGCAGCGTAGGGGACGTTAACAATGAGCAGTTCTTC. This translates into CASSVGDVNNEQFF.

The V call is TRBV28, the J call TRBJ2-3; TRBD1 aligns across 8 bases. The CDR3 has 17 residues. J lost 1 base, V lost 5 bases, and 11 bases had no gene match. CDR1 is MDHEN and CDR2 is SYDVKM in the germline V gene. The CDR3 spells CASSGAIRDRRTDTQYF. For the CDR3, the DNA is TGTGCCAGCAGTGGGGCTATACGGGACAGGCGCACAGATACGCAGTATTTT.

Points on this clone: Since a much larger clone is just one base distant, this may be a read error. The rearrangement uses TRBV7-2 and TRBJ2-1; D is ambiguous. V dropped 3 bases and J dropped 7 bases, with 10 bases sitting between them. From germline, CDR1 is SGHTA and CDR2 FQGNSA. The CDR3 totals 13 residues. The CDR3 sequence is CASSFSGWNEQFF. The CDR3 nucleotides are TGTGCCAGCAGCTTCTCAGGTTGGAATGAGCAGTTCTTC.

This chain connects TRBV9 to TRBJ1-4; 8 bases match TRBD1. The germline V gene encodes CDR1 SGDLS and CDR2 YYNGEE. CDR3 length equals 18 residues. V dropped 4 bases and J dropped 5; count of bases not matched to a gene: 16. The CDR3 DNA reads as TGTGCCAGCAGCTACAGTGCGAACAACAGGGGGTGGAATGAAAAACTGTTTTTT. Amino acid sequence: CASSYSANNRGWNEKLFF.

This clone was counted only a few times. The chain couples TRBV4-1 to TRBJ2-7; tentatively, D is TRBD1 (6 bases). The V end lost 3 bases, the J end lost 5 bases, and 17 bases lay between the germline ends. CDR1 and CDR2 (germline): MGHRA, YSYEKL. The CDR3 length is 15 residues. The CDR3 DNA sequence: TGCGCCAGCAGCCAGCTCCCCCAGGACAGAGACGAGCAGTACTTC. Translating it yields CASSQLPQDRDEQYF.

CDR3 coding DNA: TGTGCCGGGGCTAGCGACGTCGGTACGCAGTATTTT. It translates to CAGASDVGTQYF. The chain joins TRBV28 to TRBJ2-3; the D gene is possibly TRBD2 (6 bases). The CDR3 is 12 amino acids. Trimming took off 11 bases at V and 8 bases at J, with 17 bases between the two ends. Germline V gene lookup returns CDR1 MDHEN and CDR2 SYDVKM.

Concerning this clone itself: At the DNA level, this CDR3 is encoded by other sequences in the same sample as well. This chain's CDR3 is CASSHGGAYEQYF. The CDR3 DNA follows: TGCGCCAGCAGCCACGGCGGAGCCTACGAGCAGTACTTC. The chain couples TRBV4-1 to TRBJ2-7; D is uncertain. CDR1 is MGHRA and CDR2 is YSYEKL in the germline V gene. Trimming removed 3 bases from V and 2 bases from J, with 8 bases in between. This CDR3 is built from 13 residues.

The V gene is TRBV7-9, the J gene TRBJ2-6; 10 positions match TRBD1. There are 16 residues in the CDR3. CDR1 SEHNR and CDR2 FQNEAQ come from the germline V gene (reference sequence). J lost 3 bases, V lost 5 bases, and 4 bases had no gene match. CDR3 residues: CASSPTGGFGANVLTF. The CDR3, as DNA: TGTGCCAGCAGCCCGACAGGGGGCTTTGGGGCCAACGTCCTGACTTTC.

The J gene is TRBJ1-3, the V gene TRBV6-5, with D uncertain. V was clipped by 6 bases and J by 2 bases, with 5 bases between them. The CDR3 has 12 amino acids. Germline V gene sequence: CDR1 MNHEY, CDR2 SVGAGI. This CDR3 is CASSGTGNTIYF. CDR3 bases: TGTGCCAGCAGCGGGACTGGAAACACCATATATTTT.

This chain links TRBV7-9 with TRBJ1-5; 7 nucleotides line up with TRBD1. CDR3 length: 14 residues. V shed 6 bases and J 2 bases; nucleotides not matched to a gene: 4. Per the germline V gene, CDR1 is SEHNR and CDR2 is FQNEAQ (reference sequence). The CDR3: CASRQGEGNQPQHF. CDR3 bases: TGTGCCAGCAGGCAGGGGGAGGGCAATCAGCCCCAGCATTTT. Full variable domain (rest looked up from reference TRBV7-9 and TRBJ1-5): DTGVSQNPRHKITKRGQNVTFRCDPISEHNRLYWYRQTLGQGPEFLTYFQNEAQLEKSRLLSDRFSAERPKGSFSTLEIQRTEQGDSAMYLCASRQGEGNQPQHFGDGTRLSIL.

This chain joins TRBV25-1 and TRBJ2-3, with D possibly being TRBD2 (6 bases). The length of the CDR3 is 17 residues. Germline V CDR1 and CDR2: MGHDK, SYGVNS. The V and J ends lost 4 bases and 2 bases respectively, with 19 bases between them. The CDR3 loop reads CASSAGDSSDITDTQYF. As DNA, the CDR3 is TGTGCCAGCAGTGCCGGAGACTCTAGCGACATCACAGATACGCAGTATTTT. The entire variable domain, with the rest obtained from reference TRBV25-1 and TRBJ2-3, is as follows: EADIYQTPRYLVIGTGKKITLECSQTMGHDKMYWYQQDPGMELHLIHYSYGVNSTEKGDLSSESTVSRIRTEHFPLTLESARPSHTSQYLCASSAGDSSDITDTQYFGPGTRLTVL.

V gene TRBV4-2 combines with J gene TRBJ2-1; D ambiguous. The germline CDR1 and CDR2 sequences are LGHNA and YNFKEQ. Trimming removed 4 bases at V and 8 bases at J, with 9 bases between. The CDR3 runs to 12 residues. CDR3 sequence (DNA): TGTGCCAGCAGCCCGAAAGGCGATGAGCAGTTCTTC. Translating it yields CASSPKGDEQFF.

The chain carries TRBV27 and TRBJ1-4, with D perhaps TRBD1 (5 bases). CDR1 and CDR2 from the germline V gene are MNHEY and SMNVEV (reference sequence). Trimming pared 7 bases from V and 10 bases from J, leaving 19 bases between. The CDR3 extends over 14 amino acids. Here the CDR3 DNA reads TGTGCCAGCACCCTGATCGGGGCCCAAGGAAAACTGTTTTTT. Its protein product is CASTLIGAQGKLFF.

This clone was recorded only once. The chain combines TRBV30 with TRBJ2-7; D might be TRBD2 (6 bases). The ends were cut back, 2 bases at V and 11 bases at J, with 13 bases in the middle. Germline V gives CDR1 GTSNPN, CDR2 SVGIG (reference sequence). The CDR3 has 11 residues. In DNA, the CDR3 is TGTGCCTGGAGTTGGGAAGGGGAGGAGTACTTC. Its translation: CAWSWEGEEYF.

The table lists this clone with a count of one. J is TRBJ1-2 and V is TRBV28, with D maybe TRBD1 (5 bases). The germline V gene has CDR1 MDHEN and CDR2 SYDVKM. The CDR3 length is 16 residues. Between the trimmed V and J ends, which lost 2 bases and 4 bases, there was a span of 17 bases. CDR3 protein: CASSLRSQVKLYGYTF. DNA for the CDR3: TGTGCCAGCAGTTTAAGATCACAGGTCAAACTCTATGGCTACACCTTC.

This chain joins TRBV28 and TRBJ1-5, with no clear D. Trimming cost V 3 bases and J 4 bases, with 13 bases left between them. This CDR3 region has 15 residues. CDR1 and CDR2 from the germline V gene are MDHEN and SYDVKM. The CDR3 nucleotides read TGTGCCAGCAGTTTTTCCCCGGGCCGAAATCAGCCCCAGCATTTT. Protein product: CASSFSPGRNQPQHF.

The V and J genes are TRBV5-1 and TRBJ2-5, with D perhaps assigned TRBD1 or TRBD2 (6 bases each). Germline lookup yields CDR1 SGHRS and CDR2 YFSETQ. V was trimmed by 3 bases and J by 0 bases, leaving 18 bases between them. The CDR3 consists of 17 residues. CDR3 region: CASSSLGGEMYQETQYF. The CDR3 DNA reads TGCGCCAGCAGCTCCCTCGGGGGCGAAATGTACCAAGAGACCCAGTACTTC.

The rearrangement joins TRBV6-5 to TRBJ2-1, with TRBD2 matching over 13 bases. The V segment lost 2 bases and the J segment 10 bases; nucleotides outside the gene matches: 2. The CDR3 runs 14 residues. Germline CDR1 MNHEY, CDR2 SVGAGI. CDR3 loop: CASSYQGLAGEQFF. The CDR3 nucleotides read TGTGCCAGCAGTTACCAGGGACTAGCGGGGGAGCAGTTCTTC.

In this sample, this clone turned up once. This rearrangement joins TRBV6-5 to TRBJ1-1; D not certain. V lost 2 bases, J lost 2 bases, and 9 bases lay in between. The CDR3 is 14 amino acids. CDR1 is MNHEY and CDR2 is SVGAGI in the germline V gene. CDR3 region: CASSYAARNTEAFF. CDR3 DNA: TGTGCCAGCAGTTACGCGGCGAGAAACACTGAAGCTTTCTTT.

DNA for the CDR3: TGTGCCAGCAGCCCGGGGGGAGCTGGCAATCAGCCCCAGCATTTT. Amino acid sequence: CASSPGGAGNQPQHF. This sequence joins TRBV7-2 and TRBJ1-5; D is possibly TRBD1 (5 bases). From germline, CDR1 is SGHTA and CDR2 FQGNSA. The CDR3 is 15 residues long. The V end was cut by 5 bases, the J end by 2 bases, with 13 bases between.

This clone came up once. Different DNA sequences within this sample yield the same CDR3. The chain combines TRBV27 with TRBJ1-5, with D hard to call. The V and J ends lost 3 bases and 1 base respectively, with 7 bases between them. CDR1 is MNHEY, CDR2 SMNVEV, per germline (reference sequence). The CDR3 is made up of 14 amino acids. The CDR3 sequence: CASSLLTSNQPQHF. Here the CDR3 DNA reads TGTGCCAGCAGTTTGCTCACCAGCAATCAGCCCCAGCATTTT.

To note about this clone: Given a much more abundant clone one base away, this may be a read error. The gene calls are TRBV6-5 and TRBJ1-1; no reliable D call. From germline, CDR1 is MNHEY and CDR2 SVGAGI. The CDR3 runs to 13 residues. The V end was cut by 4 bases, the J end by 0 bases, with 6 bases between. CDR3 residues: CASSLTVNTEAFF. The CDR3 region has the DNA TGTGCCAGCAGTTTAACGGTGAACACTGAAGCTTTCTTT.

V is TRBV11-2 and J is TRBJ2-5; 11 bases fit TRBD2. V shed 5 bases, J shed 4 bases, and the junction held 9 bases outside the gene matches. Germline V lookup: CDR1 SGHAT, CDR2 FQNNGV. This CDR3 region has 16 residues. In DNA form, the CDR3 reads TGTGCCAGCAGCCCACCACTAGCGGGAGTTTTAGAGACCCAGTACTTC. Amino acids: CASSPPLAGVLETQYF.

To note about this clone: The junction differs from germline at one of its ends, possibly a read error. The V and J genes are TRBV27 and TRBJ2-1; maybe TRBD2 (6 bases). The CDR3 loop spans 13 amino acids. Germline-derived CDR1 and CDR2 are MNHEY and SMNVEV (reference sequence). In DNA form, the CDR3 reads TGTGCCAGCAGTTGGGACTCCGACAATGAGCAGTTCTTC. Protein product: CASSWDSDNEQFF.

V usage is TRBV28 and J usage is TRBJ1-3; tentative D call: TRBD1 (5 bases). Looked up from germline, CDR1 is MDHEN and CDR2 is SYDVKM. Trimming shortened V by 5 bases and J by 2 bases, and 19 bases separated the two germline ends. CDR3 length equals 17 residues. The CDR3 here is CASSIRWRRTPGNTIYF. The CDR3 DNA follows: TGTGCCAGCAGTATAAGATGGAGGAGGACACCTGGAAACACCATATATTTT.